This paragraph covers one T cell receptor beta chain sequence. Its antigen is currently unknown. This sample is drawn from a study of PD-L1 blockade in urothelial cancer. Study overall: Timepoints chosen for blood analysis were 3 weeks (second dose) and 6 weeks after treatment start.

Repertoires were generated with immunoSEQ multiplex PCR, while TCRdb's copy carries only in-frame clones and drops some. The sample gives about 81,000 clones, about 82% of which show up once; about 6.7% is in the top ten. Specified time point: pretreatment peripheral blood. Patients' urothelial carcinoma was locally advanced or metastatic. CDR3 length equals 15 residues. Germline assignment: CDR1 SGHRS and CDR2 YFSETQ. Between the trimmed V and J ends, which lost 0 bases and 4 bases, there was a span of 10 bases. Whole-study results and caveats: When measured at 3 weeks, tumor-associated blood clones expanded more in durable-benefit patients.

The sequences come from PBMCs, collected around atezolizumab (anti-PD-L1) treatment. V gene TRBV5-1 combines with J gene TRBJ1-4; no firm D call. The sequence was collected from a man aged 40-50 years with urothelial cancer. The CDR3 DNA reads TGCGCCAGCAGCTTGGGCGGTAGCTTTAATGAAAAACTGTTTTTT. Protein product: CASSLGGSFNEKLFF.